Each of the 26 T cell receptor beta chains below was sequenced from the same sample in a study of T cells after yellow fever vaccination. TCRdb ran MiXCR on the 5' RACE reads and lists one entry per CDR3 protein. The sample contains about 170,000 distinct CDR3 sequences, approximately 6.2% of which appear only once. The material sequenced was CD4+ T cells sorted from PBMCs, taken on the day of the first yellow fever vaccination. These receptors all come from a man in his late teens or twenties who received the YFV17D yellow fever vaccine.

This clonotype was seen repeatedly, ten times or more. The CDR3 protein is CASSLVGLETQYF. CDR3 nucleotides: TGTGCCAGCAGCTTAGTGGGCTTGGAGACCCAGTACTTC. The chain recombines TRBV7-2 with TRBJ2-5; unclear D gene. V was trimmed by 1 base and J by 5 bases, leaving 8 bases between them. The CDR3 sequence is 13 residues long. Germline loops: CDR1 SGHTA, CDR2 FQGNSA. Filled out from reference TRBV7-2 and TRBJ2-5, the complete variable domain reads GAGVSQSPSNKVTEKGKDVELRCDPISGHTALYWYRQSLGQGLEFLIYFQGNSAPDKSGLPSDRFSAERTGGSVSTLTIQRTQQEDSAVYLCASSLVGLETQYFGPGTRLLVL.

This chain links TRBV20-1 with TRBJ2-7; 7 bases are a match to TRBD2. The length of the CDR3 is 13 residues. The V and J ends lost 3 bases and 3 bases, in that order; junction bases with no gene match: 5. Germline V gene sequence: CDR1 DFQATT, CDR2 SNEGSKA (reference sequence). CDR3: CSASGGSFYEQYF. CDR3 coding DNA: TGCAGTGCTAGCGGGGGGTCCTTCTACGAGCAGTACTTC.

This clonotype was counted a few times. The rearrangement joins TRBV5-1 to TRBJ2-5, with D possibly being TRBD1 (5 bases). Trimming pared 8 bases from V and 0 bases from J, leaving 11 bases between. The CDR3 is made up of 13 amino acids. Germline V gene sequence: CDR1 SGHRS, CDR2 YFSETQ. The CDR3 bases are TGCGCCAGTAATGCAGGGAACCAAGAGACCCAGTACTTC. Translated: CASNAGNQETQYF.

This clonotype was recorded a few times. V gene TRBV5-1 combines with J gene TRBJ2-3; 7 positions match TRBD1. This CDR3 has 16 amino acids. V shed 1 base and J 3 bases; nucleotides not matched to a gene: 8. CDR1 is SGHRS and CDR2 is YFSETQ in the germline V gene. CDR3 sequence reads: CASSLQPGGKTDTQYF. CDR3 nucleotides: TGCGCCAGCAGCTTGCAGCCAGGGGGTAAAACAGATACGCAGTATTTT.

This clonotype was seen more than once but under ten times. The chain joins TRBV2 to TRBJ2-1; 8 bases are a match to TRBD2. The trim removed 3 bases at V and 8 bases at J, leaving 12 bases unmatched. Germline values: CDR1 SNHLY, CDR2 FYNNEI. The CDR3 totals 16 residues. The CDR3 region is CASSERPGTSFYEQFF. In DNA form, the CDR3 reads TGTGCCAGCAGTGAGAGGCCCGGGACTAGTTTCTATGAGCAGTTCTTC.

This clonotype has at least ten counts. This chain uses TRBV24-1 with TRBJ2-2, with D possibly being TRBD2 (6 bases). The CDR3 loop spans 14 amino acids. Germline V gene data show CDR1 as KGHDR and CDR2 as SFDVKD. V shed 4 bases and J shed 2 bases, with 7 bases lying between them. The DNA for the CDR3 is TGTGCCACCAGTGACGGGGGAAACACCGGGGAGCTGTTTTTT. It encodes CATSDGGNTGELFF.

The CDR3 coding sequence is TGTGCCAGCAGTGAACAGACTGGAAACACCATATATTTT. Amino acid sequence: CASSEQTGNTIYF. The rearrangement links TRBV6-1 to TRBJ1-3, with D unresolved. Trimming took off 2 bases at V and 2 bases at J, with 4 bases between the two ends. The CDR3 loop spans 13 amino acids. Germline CDR1 MNHNS, CDR2 SASEGT.

This clonotype has a handful of counts. The chain joins TRBV7-2 to TRBJ2-2, with 7 bases identical to TRBD2. Germline V gene lookup returns CDR1 SGHTA and CDR2 FQGNSA. The V and J ends lost 1 base and 4 bases, in that order; junction bases with no gene match: 6. This CDR3 contains 16 residues. The CDR3 reads CASSLVIGGVTGELFF. The DNA of the CDR3 is TGTGCCAGCAGCTTAGTAATTGGGGGGGTCACCGGGGAGCTGTTTTTT. Combining the CDR3 with reference TRBV7-2 and TRBJ2-2 gives the whole variable domain GAGVSQSPSNKVTEKGKDVELRCDPISGHTALYWYRQSLGQGLEFLIYFQGNSAPDKSGLPSDRFSAERTGGSVSTLTIQRTQQEDSAVYLCASSLVIGGVTGELFFGEGSRLTVL.

This clonotype was detected ten times or more. The chain combines TRBV11-2 with TRBJ2-3; TRBD2 aligns across 15 bases. CDR1 is SGHAT and CDR2 is FQNNGV in the germline V gene. The CDR3 length is 17 residues. J gave up 0 bases and V 5 bases, and 3 bases lay outside the gene matches. The CDR3 DNA reads TGTGCCAGCAGCAAGGGACTAGCGGGGGGCAGCACAGATACGCAGTATTTT. Translated, it gives CASSKGLAGGSTDTQYF.

By share, this clonotype ranks as medium-sized. V is TRBV5-1 and J is TRBJ2-6, with D hard to call. This CDR3 contains 14 residues. The germline V gene encodes CDR1 SGHRS and CDR2 YFSETQ. V was clipped by 1 base and J by 1 base, with 3 bases between them. CDR3 nucleotides: TGCGCCAGCAGCTTGTGGTCTGGGGCCAACGTCCTGACTTTC. It is translated as CASSLWSGANVLTF.

This clonotype was seen ten or more times. The chain is built from TRBV28 and TRBJ2-5; D is ambiguous. The V and J ends lost 7 bases and 3 bases respectively, with 9 bases between them. CDR3 length equals 12 residues. The germline V gene has CDR1 MDHEN and CDR2 SYDVKM. The CDR3 bases are TGTGCCAGCAACGAGGCTGAAGAGACCCAGTACTTC. Amino acid sequence: CASNEAEETQYF.

This clonotype was observed a few times. This chain connects TRBV30 to TRBJ1-5, with D hard to call. Per germline, CDR1 GTSNPN and CDR2 SVGIG (reference sequence). The CDR3 runs 13 residues. Trimming took 3 bases from V and 1 from J, leaving 7 bases between them. The CDR3 region is CAWSADSNQPQHF. In DNA, the CDR3 is TGTGCCTGGAGCGCGGACAGCAATCAGCCCCAGCATTTT.

The rearrangement joins TRBV4-1 to TRBJ1-1, with 7 nucleotides matching TRBD1. The ends lost 6 bases at V and 4 bases at J; junction bases unmatched: 20. CDR3 size: 18 residues. Germline loops: CDR1 MGHRA, CDR2 YSYEKL. The CDR3 sequence: CASSPPSWAGGMVTEAFF. CDR3 DNA: TGCGCCAGCAGTCCCCCCTCTTGGGCAGGGGGGATGGTCACTGAAGCTTTCTTT.

The chain recombines TRBV18 with TRBJ2-1, with 12 bases matching TRBD2. Germline-derived CDR1 and CDR2 are KGHSH and LQKENI. V gave up 4 bases and J gave up 4 bases; unmatched junction bases: 5. The CDR3 is 16 residues long. The CDR3 loop reads CASSLRLAGEYNEQFF. CDR3 DNA: TGTGCCAGCTCACTGAGACTAGCGGGGGAATACAATGAGCAGTTCTTC.

The chain couples TRBV10-3 to TRBJ1-2, with D perhaps TRBD1 (6 bases). V shed 6 bases and J shed 4 bases, with 12 bases lying between them. Germline V CDR1 and CDR2: ENHRY, SYGVKD. The CDR3 runs 13 residues. The chain's CDR3 is CAIRRDTPYGYTF. CDR3 sequence (DNA): TGTGCCATCAGGCGGGACACACCCTATGGCTACACCTTC.

This clonotype was counted between two and nine times. CDR3 sequence (DNA): TGTGCCAGCAGCCCGGTAAGGGGACAGCTATATCAGCCCCAGCATTTT. Translating it yields CASSPVRGQLYQPQHF. The J gene is TRBJ1-5, the V gene TRBV7-8, with TRBD1 matching 7 bases. Germline trimming cut 5 bases from V and 5 bases from J; bases unmatched to any gene: 12. The CDR3 contains 16 residues. CDR1 and CDR2 from the germline V gene are SGHVS and FQNEAQ.

The chain uses TRBV28 and TRBJ1-5, with no clear D. There are 12 residues in the CDR3. Per the germline V gene, CDR1 is MDHEN and CDR2 is SYDVKM. Between the trimmed V and J ends, which lost 6 bases and 8 bases, there was a span of 11 bases. The CDR3 region has the DNA TGTGCCAGCAGGGACGATGGCAAGCCCCAGCATTTT. Translation: CASRDDGKPQHF. The full variable domain, with the rest looked up from reference TRBV28 and TRBJ1-5, is DVKVTQSSRYLVKRTGEKVFLECVQDMDHENMFWYRQDPGLGLRLIYFSYDVKMKEKGDIPEGYSVSREKKERFSLILESASTNQTSMYLCASRDDGKPQHFGDGTRLSIL.

This rearrangement joins TRBV11-1 to TRBJ2-7; D not resolved. Germline V CDR1 and CDR2: SGHAT, FQDESV (reference sequence). There are 13 residues in the CDR3. Deletions cut 5 bases from V and 0 bases from J, with 8 bases between. The CDR3 protein is CASSRDVSYEQYV. Here the CDR3 DNA reads TGTGCCAGCAGCCGTGACGTCTCCTACGAGCAGTACGTC.

This clonotype was seen at least ten times. This chain connects TRBV24-1 to TRBJ2-1; 9 bases are shared with TRBD2. Germline CDR1 reads KGHDR; CDR2 reads SFDVKD. J was trimmed by 7 bases and V by 6 bases; bases with no gene match: 6. CDR3 length equals 14 residues. Here the CDR3 DNA reads TGTGCCACCAGTCCGGGGCTAGCGGGGAATGAGCAGTTCTTC. Translation gives CATSPGLAGNEQFF.

This clonotype was seen ten or more times. V and J are TRBV5-4 and TRBJ2-7, with D uncertain. Germline assignment: CDR1 SGHNT and CDR2 YYREEE (reference sequence). CDR3 length: 12 residues. The ends were cut back, 3 bases at V and 6 bases at J, with 10 bases in the middle. In nucleotides, the CDR3 is TGTGCCAGCAGCTCGGTAGGGCTCGAGCAGTACTTC. Residues: CASSSVGLEQYF.

This clonotype was seen a few times. V usage is TRBV7-2 and J usage is TRBJ2-7, with no clear D. Per germline, CDR1 SGHTA and CDR2 FQGNSA. V was clipped by 5 bases and J by 1 base, with 12 bases between them. The CDR3 runs 14 residues. The CDR3 DNA is TGTGCCAGCAGCCCACGTCTAGGATCCTACGAGCAGTACGTC. It translates to CASSPRLGSYEQYV.

This clonotype was detected only a few times. This chain links TRBV15 with TRBJ2-1; tentatively, D is TRBD1 or TRBD2 (6 bases each). Trimming pared 1 base from V and 7 bases from J, leaving 14 bases between. This CDR3 region has 15 residues. Germline CDR1 and CDR2: LNHNV and YYDKDF (reference sequence). The CDR3 protein is CATSRGGAMENEQFF. CDR3 coding DNA: TGTGCCACCAGCAGAGGGGGGGCAATGGAGAATGAGCAGTTCTTC.

V gene TRBV14 combines with J gene TRBJ2-5; D call uncertain. This CDR3 contains 16 residues. Trimming left V 0 bases short and J 5 bases short, with 16 bases between. Germline assignment: CDR1 SGHDN and CDR2 FVKESK. CDR3 in DNA: TGTGCCAGCAGCCAAGATAGCATCTACCTGAATGAGACCCAGTACTTC. It is translated as CASSQDSIYLNETQYF.

This clonotype has just a few counts. This CDR3 is CASSLEAIGNSPLHF. The CDR3 DNA reads TGCGCCAGCAGCTTGGAGGCGATAGGTAATTCACCCCTCCACTTT. The chain recombines TRBV5-1 with TRBJ1-6; D gene unclear. Deletions cut 0 bases from V and 6 bases from J, with 10 bases between. This CDR3 region has 15 residues. CDR1 and CDR2 from the germline V gene are SGHRS and YFSETQ.

The gene calls are TRBV7-9 and TRBJ2-5, with D uncertain. Germline V gene sequence: CDR1 SEHNR, CDR2 FQNEAQ (reference sequence). CDR3 length: 15 residues. Trimming removed 2 bases at V and 1 base at J, with 11 bases between. The CDR3 loop reads CASSLNLRVQETQYF. In DNA, the CDR3 is TGTGCCAGCAGCTTAAACCTTAGAGTCCAAGAGACCCAGTACTTC.

This clonotype was picked up many times. The chain combines TRBV29-1 with TRBJ2-3; 9 nucleotides match TRBD2. V lost 4 bases and J lost 4; bases outside the gene matches: 3. CDR3 length: 13 amino acids. Germline V lookup: CDR1 SQVTM, CDR2 ANQGSEA. Here the CDR3 reads CSVGTSEADTQYF. CDR3 in DNA: TGCAGCGTTGGGACTAGCGAGGCAGATACGCAGTATTTT.